The 14 T cell receptor beta chains below come from one sample, sequenced in a study of T-cell memory formation after mild COVID-19. TCRdb reprocessed the 5' RACE reads via MiXCR and lists one record per CDR3 protein. The sample holds roughly 200,000 distinct CDR3 sequences; 9.5% are singletons and the top ten take around 3.3%. The specimen sequenced was PBMCs or a T cell subset sorted from them (not recorded which). The receptors come from a man in his late teens or twenties who had mild COVID-19 (a few samples of this study predate the infection). Cell type and time point are not known.

The CDR3 here is CASRFRPGHYGYTF. The CDR3 region has the DNA TGTGCCAGCAGATTCCGGCCGGGGCACTATGGCTACACCTTC. V and J are TRBV6-5 and TRBJ1-2; D is possibly TRBD1 (5 bases). Trimming took 6 bases from V and 3 from J, leaving 14 bases between them. Germline lookup yields CDR1 MNHEY and CDR2 SVGAGI. The CDR3 runs to 14 residues.

In regard to this clonotype: An end of the junction differs from the germline gene, which may be a read error. The chain employs TRBV5-4 and TRBJ2-5, with D perhaps TRBD1 (6 bases). The CDR3 consists of 14 residues. CDR1 SGHNT and CDR2 YYREEE come from the germline V gene (reference sequence). The chain's CDR3 is CASSFSGTQGTQYF. In nucleotides, the CDR3 is TGTGCCAGCAGCTTCTCCGGGACACAAGGGACCCAGTACTTC. The complete variable domain, with remaining parts taken from reference TRBV5-4 and TRBJ2-5, reads ETGVTQSPTHLIKTRGQQVTLRCSSQSGHNTVSWYQQALGQGPQFIFQYYREEENGRGNFPPRFSGLQFPNYSSELNVNALELDDSALYLCASSFSGTQGTQYFGPGTRLLVL.

Here the CDR3 DNA reads TGTGCCAGCAGCCGATTTGCCGCGAAGGGCTATGGCTACACCTTC. As protein: CASSRFAAKGYGYTF. The chain links TRBV7-9 to TRBJ1-2, with D hard to call. The CDR3 has 15 residues. Germline V gene sequence: CDR1 SEHNR, CDR2 FQNEAQ (reference sequence). V lost 5 bases to trimming and J lost 4 bases, with 17 bases between them.

The chain employs TRBV12-3 or TRBV12-4 and TRBJ2-7, with D uncertain. The CDR3 extends over 13 amino acids. Between the trimmed V and J ends, which lost 3 bases and 0 bases, there was a span of 6 bases. This chain's CDR3 is CASSLRNSYEQYF. The CDR3 DNA is TGTGCCAGCAGTTTGAGAAACTCCTACGAGCAGTACTTC.

This clonotype appeared a few times. The chain has TRBV15 and TRBJ1-5; D remains ambiguous. This CDR3 has 13 amino acids. Germline V gives CDR1 LNHNV, CDR2 YYDKDF (reference sequence). V was clipped by 6 bases and J by 7 bases, with 13 bases between them. CDR3 DNA sequence: TGTGCCACCAGTAACATGGGCGGACAGCCCCAGCATTTT. This translates into CATSNMGGQPQHF.

The table lists this clonotype with a few counts. The chain employs TRBV12-3 or TRBV12-4 and TRBJ2-2, with a tentative D call TRBD1 (7 bases). V dropped 6 bases and J dropped 3 bases, with 14 bases sitting between them. The CDR3 loop spans 15 amino acids. The CDR3, as DNA: TGTGCCAGCAGGCTAGGGGGCGGGGACACCGGGGAGCTGTTTTTT. This encodes CASRLGGGDTGELFF.

This clonotype was observed a handful of times. DNA for the CDR3: TGTGCCAGCAGCTTTGGGCCCTACGAGCAGTACGTC. As protein: CASSFGPYEQYV. The chain employs TRBV5-6 and TRBJ2-7; unclear D gene. The CDR3 contains 12 residues. V was pared by 2 bases and J by 2 bases, with 5 bases between. From germline, CDR1 is SGHDT and CDR2 YYEEEE.

In DNA form, the CDR3 reads TGTGCCACCAGGGCCGGGACAGGGGGTAATGAGCAGTTCTTC. Protein product: CATRAGTGGNEQFF. This chain uses TRBV15 with TRBJ2-1; 11 bases match TRBD1. CDR3 length: 14 amino acids. Germline V gene lookup returns CDR1 LNHNV and CDR2 YYDKDF (reference sequence). V was clipped by 6 bases and J by 7 bases; unmatched bases: 5.

This clonotype was counted only a few times. This chain uses TRBV10-2 with TRBJ2-7, with D perhaps TRBD1 or TRBD2 (6 bases each). The germline V gene encodes CDR1 WSHSY and CDR2 SAAADI. This CDR3 spans 15 amino acids. Trimming cost V 7 bases and J 3 bases, with 19 bases left between them. In DNA form, the CDR3 reads TGCGCCAGCAATTCTGGGGGGCAGGCTGGCTACGAGCAGTACTTC. Translating gives CASNSGGQAGYEQYF.

The chain links TRBV2 to TRBJ2-5, with D tentatively TRBD1 or TRBD2 (5 bases each). Germline CDR1 SNHLY, CDR2 FYNNEI. The CDR3 is 13 amino acids. Trimming removed 8 bases at V and 1 base at J, with 11 bases between. CDR3 region: CASGDLSQETQYF. The CDR3 nucleotides read TGTGCCAGCGGGGACCTCTCCCAAGAGACCCAGTACTTC.

A few counts support this clonotype. The gene calls are TRBV20-1 and TRBJ2-1; no clear D. V was cut by 4 bases and J by 7 bases, with 17 bases left in between. The germline CDR1 and CDR2 sequences are DFQATT and SNEGSKA (reference sequence). The CDR3 sequence is 14 residues long. The CDR3 loop is CSAIPSWRLNEQFF. The DNA for the CDR3 is TGCAGTGCTATACCTAGTTGGCGGCTAAATGAGCAGTTCTTC.

This clonotype has more than one count but fewer than ten. This chain uses TRBV6-5 with TRBJ1-1; possibly TRBD1 for D (5 bases). CDR1 and CDR2 (germline): MNHEY, SVGAGI. V lost 6 bases to trimming and J lost 10 bases, with 21 bases between them. This CDR3 has 14 residues. The CDR3 loop reads CASRFGRDRRGAFF. In DNA, the CDR3 is TGTGCCAGCAGATTCGGCAGGGACCGGAGGGGAGCTTTCTTT.

J is TRBJ1-2 and V is TRBV12-3 or TRBV12-4, with D tentatively TRBD1 (6 bases). CDR3 length: 15 amino acids. V was clipped by 6 bases and J by 2 bases, with 16 bases between them. CDR3 region: CASSPSRGRNYGYTF. The CDR3 bases are TGTGCCAGCAGCCCCAGCCGGGGGCGGAACTATGGCTACACCTTC.

The V call is TRBV20-1, the J call TRBJ2-5; 7 nucleotides match TRBD2. The CDR3 runs 15 residues. Germline-derived CDR1 and CDR2 are DFQATT and SNEGSKA (reference sequence). Trimming took 2 bases from V and 8 from J; bases not matched to a gene: 14. The CDR3 loop reads CSARLFSGGGETQYF. The CDR3 coding sequence is TGCAGTGCTAGACTCTTTTCGGGGGGAGGAGAAACCCAGTACTTC.